One and the same sample provided the 23 T cell receptor beta chains below, sequenced in a study of CD8 T cells in ankylosing spondylitis. TCRdb reprocessed the 5' RACE reads via MiXCR and lists one record per CDR3 protein. Among over 450,000 distinct CDR3 sequences listed, roughly 13% were seen once. Their recognized antigens are unknown. Whole-study findings and limits: Typical of ankylosing spondylitis blood, it appeared, was a TCR beta motif of fewer than 10 highly homologous variants.

The sequenced sample was blood, either unsorted or a sorted T cell fraction (not recorded which). The receptors were gathered from a male donor with ankylosing spondylitis.

The chain is built from TRBV13 and TRBJ2-5; 10 bases are shared with TRBD2. The V gene end was trimmed by 4 bases and the J gene end by 2 bases; junction bases not matched to a gene: 7. Per the germline V gene, CDR1 is PRHDT and CDR2 is FYEKMQ (reference sequence). The CDR3 is 16 amino acids. Written as DNA, the CDR3 is TGTGCCAGCAGCTCTAGGACTAGCGGATTACAAGAGACCCAGTACTTC. It encodes CASSSRTSGLQETQYF.

This chain joins TRBV3-1 and TRBJ1-1, with a tentative D call TRBD1 (5 bases). CDR1 is LGHDT, CDR2 YNNKEL, per germline (reference sequence). The length of the CDR3 is 14 residues. Trimming took off 7 bases at V and 1 base at J, with 13 bases between the two ends. The CDR3 region is CASKGQRGNTEAFF. CDR3 sequence (DNA): TGTGCCAGCAAGGGGCAGCGTGGGAACACTGAAGCTTTCTTT.

The J gene is TRBJ2-7, the V gene TRBV11-2; 15 nucleotides line up with TRBD2. The germline V gene encodes CDR1 SGHAT and CDR2 FQNNGV. The V segment lost 4 bases and the J segment 1 base; nucleotides outside the gene matches: 2. The CDR3 runs to 16 residues. For the CDR3, the DNA is TGTGCCAGCAGCTCAGGACTAGCGGGAGGGTCCTACGAGCAGTACTTC. It encodes CASSSGLAGGSYEQYF.

The sample holds a few counts of this clonotype. The chain recombines TRBV11-2 with TRBJ2-1; the match to TRBD2 covers 9 bases. Germline loops: CDR1 SGHAT, CDR2 FQNNGV. Unmatched junction bases numbered 10, after V lost 5 bases and J lost 2 bases. The CDR3 has 17 amino acids. This CDR3 is CASSPGRLADTYNEQFF. Written as DNA, the CDR3 is TGTGCCAGCAGCCCGGGCCGACTAGCGGATACCTACAATGAGCAGTTCTTC.

This clonotype was seen a handful of times. This sequence joins TRBV5-1 and TRBJ2-3; perhaps TRBD2 as D (6 bases). V lost 4 bases to trimming and J lost 3 bases, with 18 bases between them. This CDR3 comprises 16 residues. Germline V CDR1 and CDR2: SGHRS, YFSETQ. CDR3 in DNA: TGCGCCAGCAGCCCTGGACTAAATGGGTGGACAGATACGCAGTATTTT. Protein product: CASSPGLNGWTDTQYF.

This clonotype was observed a single time. V and J are TRBV2 and TRBJ1-5; tentative D call: TRBD1 (5 bases). Looked up from germline, CDR1 is SNHLY and CDR2 is FYNNEI. The V gene lost 4 bases and the J gene lost 5 bases, with 12 bases spanning the gap. This CDR3 is 14 amino acids long. Written as DNA, the CDR3 is TGTGCCAGCAGTGGGGGGACGTGGGATCAGCCCCAGCATTTT. Protein product: CASSGGTWDQPQHF.

The chain links TRBV10-2 to TRBJ2-5, with unresolved D. V lost 2 bases to trimming and J lost 3 bases, with 13 bases between them. The CDR3 is 15 residues long. Germline CDR1 is WSHSY and CDR2 is SAAADI. CDR3 amino acids: CASSEPRAIEETQYF. The CDR3 DNA is TGCGCCAGCAGTGAGCCCCGGGCGATAGAAGAGACCCAGTACTTC.

In its sample, this clonotype was seen a few times. The genes are TRBV6-6 and TRBJ1-4; D is unresolved. The CDR3 is made up of 11 amino acids. Germline CDR1 MNHNY, CDR2 SVGAGI (reference sequence). Trimming pared 4 bases from V and 8 bases from J, leaving 5 bases between. The chain's CDR3 is CASSFQEKLFF. CDR3 coding DNA: TGTGCCAGCAGTTTCCAGGAAAAACTGTTTTTT.

This clonotype was detected only a few times. The chain uses TRBV11-2 and TRBJ2-1; TRBD1 is a possible D gene (6 bases). Germline CDR1 is SGHAT and CDR2 is FQNNGV. The ends were cut back, 5 bases at V and 4 bases at J, with 15 bases in the middle. This CDR3 spans 15 amino acids. The CDR3 sequence: CASSPGHNKYNEQFF. The CDR3 DNA reads as TGTGCCAGCAGCCCGGGACACAATAAGTACAATGAGCAGTTCTTC.

This chain links TRBV7-9 with TRBJ1-1, with 7 bases lining up with TRBD1. This CDR3 is 13 amino acids long. V gave up 1 base and J gave up 7 bases; unmatched junction bases: 3. Germline CDR1 SEHNR, CDR2 FQNEAQ (reference sequence). CDR3 sequence (DNA): TGTGCCAGCAGCTTAGACCAGGGGGATGAAGCTTTCTTT. Translated: CASSLDQGDEAFF.

There are a few counts of this clonotype. The chain links TRBV10-3 to TRBJ2-1; 7 bases line up with TRBD2. Per the germline V gene, CDR1 is ENHRY and CDR2 is SYGVKD. Trimming removed 3 bases from V and 6 bases from J; junction bases left unmatched: 11. This CDR3 has 16 residues. This chain's CDR3 is CAISESVAGAGNEQFF. CDR3 nucleotide sequence: TGTGCCATCAGTGAATCCGTCGCGGGAGCTGGCAATGAGCAGTTCTTC.

The chain combines TRBV11-2 with TRBJ2-7; D not resolved. Trimming took off 6 bases at V and 3 bases at J, with 9 bases between the two ends. CDR1 and CDR2 from the germline V gene are SGHAT and FQNNGV. This CDR3 is built from 12 residues. The CDR3 here is CASRSPFYEQYF. Written as DNA, the CDR3 is TGTGCCAGCAGGTCTCCCTTCTACGAGCAGTACTTC.

This clonotype was counted between two and nine times. J is TRBJ2-3 and V is TRBV12-3 or TRBV12-4; either TRBD1 or TRBD2 may fit D (6 bases each). Trimming pared 5 bases from V and 0 bases from J, leaving 15 bases between. The CDR3 covers 16 residues. The CDR3 sequence: CASSRPGGPSTDTQYF. Here the CDR3 DNA reads TGTGCCAGCAGTCGCCCCGGGGGCCCCAGCACAGATACGCAGTATTTT.

The V gene is TRBV5-5, the J gene TRBJ2-7; the D gene is possibly TRBD2 (5 bases). CDR1 and CDR2 from the germline V gene are SGHKS and YYEKEE (reference sequence). The CDR3 length is 17 residues. V gave up 4 bases and J gave up 0 bases, with 20 bases separating them. The CDR3 sequence: CASSRARDRTSSYEQYF. The DNA for the CDR3 is TGTGCCAGCAGCCGCGCCCGGGATAGAACCAGCTCCTACGAGCAGTACTTC.

The V gene is TRBV20-1, the J gene TRBJ2-3; TRBD2 aligns across 11 bases. This CDR3 contains 14 residues. J gave up 5 bases and V 2 bases, and 3 bases lay outside the gene matches. Germline CDR1 and CDR2: DFQATT and SNEGSKA (reference sequence). CDR3 loop: CSARSGLAGDTQYF. The CDR3 DNA reads TGCAGTGCTAGATCCGGACTAGCGGGAGATACGCAGTATTTT.

This clonotype was observed many times. The chain joins TRBV20-1 to TRBJ1-5; no clear D. CDR1 is DFQATT, CDR2 SNEGSKA, per germline (reference sequence). CDR3 length equals 13 residues. V lost 3 bases, J lost 5 bases, and 11 bases lay in between. For the CDR3, the DNA is TGCAGTGCTAGTCGTCAGCCAGATCAGCCCCAGCATTTT. It yields the protein CSASRQPDQPQHF.

The chain links TRBV27 to TRBJ1-1; maybe TRBD1 (5 bases). V was shortened by 5 bases and J by 5 bases, with 18 bases between the two germline ends. The CDR3 runs 15 residues. Germline CDR1 reads MNHEY; CDR2 reads SMNVEV (reference sequence). CDR3 DNA: TGTGCCAGCAGTACCCCGGACGGTTACAGGACTGAAGCTTTCTTT. This codes for CASSTPDGYRTEAFF.

This clonotype showed up many times. The chain employs TRBV20-1 and TRBJ2-7; 10 positions match TRBD2. Per the germline V gene, CDR1 is DFQATT and CDR2 is SNEGSKA (reference sequence). Trimming took 7 bases from V and 0 from J; bases not matched to a gene: 6. The CDR3 spans 14 residues. The CDR3 DNA sequence: TGCAGTGTAGCGGGAGGAACTTTCTCCTACGAGCAGTACTTC. Translated, it gives CSVAGGTFSYEQYF.

The chain has TRBV29-1 and TRBJ1-1, with a tentative D call TRBD1 (5 bases). Germline CDR1 is SQVTM and CDR2 is ANQGSEA. The CDR3 totals 13 residues. Trimming shortened V by 7 bases and J by 4 bases, and 16 bases separated the two germline ends. CDR3 sequence (DNA): TGCAGCGCCCCCTCGCAGGGCACCACTGAAGCTTTCTTT. This translates into CSAPSQGTTEAFF.

This clonotype appeared many times. This chain joins TRBV20-1 and TRBJ2-1; a possible D gene is TRBD2 (5 bases). V lost 1 base and J lost 8, with 9 bases in between. Germline values: CDR1 DFQATT, CDR2 SNEGSKA (reference sequence). This CDR3 contains 12 residues. DNA for the CDR3: TGCAGTGCTAGAGGAGGGAGAGATGAGCAGTTCTTC. Its translation is CSARGGRDEQFF.

This clonotype turned up a few times. The chain recombines TRBV20-1 with TRBJ2-3, with a possible D match to TRBD1 (6 bases). CDR3 length: 12 amino acids. The ends were cut back, 7 bases at V and 4 bases at J, with 12 bases in the middle. Germline CDR1 DFQATT, CDR2 SNEGSKA (reference sequence). The CDR3 coding sequence is TGCAGTGGTACACAGGGAGCAGATACGCAGTATTTT. Its protein is CSGTQGADTQYF.

This clonotype was recorded a few times. The genes are TRBV10-3 and TRBJ2-2, with 9 bases aligning to TRBD1. Trimming at V came to 7 bases and at J to 5 bases, leaving 5 bases not matched to a gene. The CDR3 sequence is 14 residues long. CDR1 is ENHRY and CDR2 is SYGVKD in the germline V gene. The CDR3, as DNA: TGTGCCATCACGTGGGACAGGGAAACCGGGGAGCTGTTTTTT. As protein: CAITWDRETGELFF.

The chain combines TRBV20-1 with TRBJ2-3; maybe TRBD2 (6 bases). Germline loops: CDR1 DFQATT, CDR2 SNEGSKA (reference sequence). Trimming removed 3 bases at V and 0 bases at J, with 10 bases between. The CDR3 covers 14 residues. This CDR3 reads CSASQLASTDTQYF. The CDR3 coding sequence is TGCAGTGCTAGTCAGCTAGCGAGCACAGATACGCAGTATTTT.